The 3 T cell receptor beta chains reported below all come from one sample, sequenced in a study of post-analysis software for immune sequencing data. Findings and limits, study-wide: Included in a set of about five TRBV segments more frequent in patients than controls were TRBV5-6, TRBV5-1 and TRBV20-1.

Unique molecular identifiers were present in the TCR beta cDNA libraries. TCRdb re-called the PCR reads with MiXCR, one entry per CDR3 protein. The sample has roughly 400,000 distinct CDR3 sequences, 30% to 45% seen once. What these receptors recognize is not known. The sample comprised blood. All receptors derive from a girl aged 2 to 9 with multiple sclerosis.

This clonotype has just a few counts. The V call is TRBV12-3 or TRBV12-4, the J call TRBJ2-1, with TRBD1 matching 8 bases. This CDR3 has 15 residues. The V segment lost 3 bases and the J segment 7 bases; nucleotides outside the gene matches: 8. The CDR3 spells CASSLAGGTANEQFF. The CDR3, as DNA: TGTGCCAGCAGTTTGGCAGGGGGCACGGCGAATGAGCAGTTCTTC.

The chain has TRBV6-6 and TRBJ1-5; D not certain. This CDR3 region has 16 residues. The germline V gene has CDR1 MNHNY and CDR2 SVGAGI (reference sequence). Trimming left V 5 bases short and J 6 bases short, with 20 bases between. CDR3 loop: CASSQWRPESAQPQHF. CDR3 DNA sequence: TGTGCCAGCAGTCAGTGGAGACCCGAGTCGGCTCAGCCCCAGCATTTT.

The CDR3 protein is CASSLVAGDSTDTQYF. CDR3 sequence (DNA): TGCGCCAGCAGCTTGGTGGCAGGGGATAGCACAGATACGCAGTATTTT. The chain has TRBV5-1 and TRBJ2-3, with D possibly matching TRBD1 (6 bases). Germline V gene lookup returns CDR1 SGHRS and CDR2 YFSETQ. V lost 0 bases to trimming and J lost 0 bases, with 11 bases between them. The CDR3 contains 16 residues.